Listed below are T cell receptor beta chains from one sample, sequenced in a study of shared clonotypes between healthy human individuals. The assay was immunoSEQ multiplex PCR, and TCRdb's table has in-frame clones only and misses some. The table lists about 1.5 million clones, 98% of them singletons. The sequenced sample consisted of naive CD4+ T cells sorted from blood. All receptors come from a man aged 30 to 45 in good health. CDR3s include the opening cysteine and the closing phenylalanine or tryptophan. Each record gives: clone size, V gene, J gene, D gene, CDR3 protein, CDR3 DNA. D genes are given only for firm matches. Where a row states a size, it is once, few, many or the class of an expanded clone; other rows omit it.

once	TRBV9	TRBJ2-1	TRBD2	CASSDKPGLAPEQFF	TGTGCCAGCAGCGACAAACCGGGACTAGCGCCTGAGCAGTTCTTC
.	TRBV7-9	TRBJ2-1	.	CASSYEGSEQFF	TGTGCCAGCAGTTATGAGGGGTCTGAGCAGTTCTTC
.	TRBV5-1	TRBJ2-3	.	CASSLGSRATDTQYF	TGCGCCAGCAGCTTGGGGTCGCGGGCCACAGATACGCAGTATTTT
.	TRBV28	TRBJ1-1	.	CASSPAKGRNTEAFF	TGTGCCAGCAGCCCAGCAAAGGGAAGGAACACTGAAGCTTTCTTT
.	TRBV7-8	TRBJ1-4	TRBD1	CASSSTGVETEKLFF	TGTGCCAGCAGTTCGACAGGGGTCGAGACCGAAAAACTGTTTTTT
.	TRBV5-4	TRBJ2-3	.	CASSRAKYTDTQYF	TGTGCCAGCAGCCGCGCCAAATACACAGATACGCAGTATTTT
.	TRBV19	TRBJ2-1	.	CASSGSGPVRLF	TGTGCCAGTAGTGGGTCCGGACCCGTCCGGCTCTTC
.	TRBV12-5	TRBJ2-5	.	CASGLWGRIETQYF	TGTGCTAGTGGTTTGTGGGGGCGCATTGAGACCCAGTACTTC
.	TRBV7-9	TRBJ1-2	.	CASSPFLRWGAANYGYTF	TGTGCCAGCAGTCCATTTCTCCGGTGGGGAGCGGCTAACTATGGCTACACCTTC
.	TRBV5-8	TRBJ1-5	TRBD1	CASSGGQGASQPQHF	TGTGCCAGCAGCGGGGGACAGGGGGCCTCTCAGCCCCAGCATTTT
.	TRBV5-1	TRBJ2-3	.	CASSLSDADTQYF	TGCGCCAGCAGCTTGTCGGATGCGGATACGCAGTATTTT
.	TRBV4-1	TRBJ1-3	.	CASSHPGRNSGNTIYF	TGCGCCAGCAGCCACCCGGGACGGAACTCTGGAAACACCATATATTTT
.	TRBV6-5	TRBJ2-2	.	CASSYDVRMYGELFF	TGTGCCAGCAGTTACGATGTAAGGATGTACGGGGAGCTGTTTTTT
.	TRBV28	TRBJ2-7	TRBD2	CASSLYGGRAGREQYF	TGTGCCAGCAGTTTATACGGCGGGAGAGCGGGTCGCGAGCAGTACTTC
.	TRBV28	TRBJ2-5	.	CASSFATDIQETQYF	TGTGCCAGCAGTTTTGCGACGGACATACAAGAGACCCAGTACTTC
.	TRBV18	TRBJ2-3	.	CASSPQDHRSGTQYF	TGTGCCAGCTCACCACAAGACCATCGGTCGGGCACGCAGTATTTT
.	TRBV7-8	TRBJ2-5	.	CASSTSRTYQETQYF	TGTGCCAGCAGCACCTCCCGGACGTACCAAGAGACCCAGTACTTC
.	TRBV5-1	TRBJ2-7	TRBD2	CASSLESGLAGAEQYF	TGCGCCAGCAGCTTGGAGTCCGGATTAGCGGGAGCCGAGCAGTACTTC
.	TRBV19	TRBJ2-7	.	CASSRVAGYYEQYF	TGTGCCAGTAGTAGAGTCGCAGGGTACTACGAGCAGTACTTC
.	TRBV5-1	TRBJ2-2	TRBD2	CASSPRLAGTGELFF	TGCGCCAGCAGCCCCCGACTAGCGGGCACCGGGGAGCTGTTTTTT
.	TRBV7-2	TRBJ2-7	.	CASTNPGLYEQYF	TGTGCCAGCACCAACCCGGGACTTTACGAGCAGTACTTC
.	TRBV20-1	TRBJ1-1	.	CSARERIEAFF	TGCAGTGCTAGAGAACGGATTGAAGCTTTCTTT
.	TRBV6-5	TRBJ2-1	TRBD2	CASSYFLAGGANEQFF	TGTGCCAGCAGTTACTTTCTAGCGGGAGGGGCAAATGAGCAGTTCTTC
.	TRBV19	TRBJ2-1	TRBD2	CASSTRLAGVRGNEQFF	TGTGCCAGTAGTACCCGACTAGCGGGAGTTAGGGGCAATGAGCAGTTCTTC
.	TRBV5-1	TRBJ2-1	.	CASSLEQYNEQFF	TGCGCCAGCAGCTTGGAACAGTACAATGAGCAGTTCTTC
.	TRBV11-2	TRBJ2-3	.	CASSTPRAAAHTQYF	TGTGCCAGCAGCACGCCCCGGGCAGCCGCACATACGCAGTATTTT
.	TRBV19	TRBJ2-5	.	CASSIGLGQTQYF	TGTGCCAGTAGTATCGGTCTCGGACAGACCCAGTACTTC
.	TRBV28	TRBJ2-7	TRBD1	CASSGQGSSYEQYF	TGTGCCAGCAGTGGACAGGGGAGCTCCTACGAGCAGTACTTC
.	TRBV7-9	TRBJ1-5	.	CASSLGTPAINQPQHF	TGTGCCAGCAGCTTAGGGACACCGGCTATCAATCAGCCCCAGCATTTT
.	TRBV15	TRBJ2-7	.	CATSIAGVSYEQYF	TGTGCCACCAGCATAGCAGGGGTTTCCTACGAGCAGTACTTC
.	TRBV28	TRBJ2-2	.	CASSWNLGTNTGELFF	TGTGCCAGCAGTTGGAATCTCGGAACGAACACCGGGGAGCTGTTTTTT
.	TRBV11-2	TRBJ2-7	.	CASSLPRVLGQFYEQYF	TGTGCCAGCAGCTTACCCAGGGTATTAGGACAGTTCTACGAGCAGTACTTC
.	TRBV10-3	TRBJ2-3	TRBD1	CAIRKDRGTDTQYF	TGTGCCATCAGGAAGGACAGGGGCACAGATACGCAGTATTTT
.	TRBV7-6	TRBJ2-3	.	CASSPKGRYTDTQYF	TGTGCCAGCAGCCCAAAGGGCAGATACACAGATACGCAGTATTTT